The entry that follows covers one TCR beta chain sequence. The data derive from a study of blood T cell repertoires in COVID-19. Looking at the study overall: In each case, the material was cDNA or gDNA derived from T cells, B-cell-depleted T cells, or PBMCs.

In the authors' workflow: Quantification of nucleated cells was approximated via reference gene primer amplification. Measured with immunoSEQ multiplex PCR; TCRdb has only the in-frame clones, and not every one. V, J and clone size derive from that table, while D and trimming were established from the DNA sequence. The sample includes 54,000 or so clones, over 75% seen only once; the top ten take around 3.7%. The trim removed 2 bases at V and 0 bases at J, leaving 13 bases unmatched. The CDR3 length is 19 residues. CDR1 and CDR2 from the germline V gene are LNHDA and SQIVND (reference sequence). The specimen sequenced was peripheral blood. J is TRBJ2-1 and V is TRBV19; 7 bases line up with TRBD2. This receptor was obtained from a woman of 80 years or more with acute or convalescent COVID-19. The CDR3 nucleotides read TGTGCCAGTAGTATAAGGAGCAGAACCGGGGGGAGCTCCTACAATGAGCAGTTCTTC. It is translated as CASSIRSRTGGSSYNEQFF.